Listed here are 32 T cell receptor beta chains from one sample, sequenced in a study of blood T cell repertoires in COVID-19. The repertoire was sequenced with immunoSEQ multiplex PCR; TCRdb's copy has only in-frame clones and lacks some. The table has approximately 200,000 clones, roughly 89% seen once. The sequenced sample consisted of PBMCs or T cells enriched from blood (not recorded which). The receptors shown here come from a man aged 18 to 35 with acute COVID-19.

The chain combines TRBV14 with TRBJ2-5, with 8 bases that match TRBD1. After removal of 5 bases from V and 7 bases from J, the junction contained 27 bases not matched to a gene. The V gene's germline CDR1 is SGHDN and CDR2 FVKESK. The CDR3 totals 20 residues. The CDR3 protein is CASSTRTGFYNCPYNWTQYF. In DNA form, the CDR3 reads TGTGCCAGCAGCACCCGGACAGGGTTTTATAATTGCCCCTACAATTGGACCCAGTACTTC.

A few counts support this clone. The chain employs TRBV2 and TRBJ2-1, with D possibly TRBD1 on 5 matching bases. There are 13 residues in the CDR3. Germline V gene sequence: CDR1 SNHLY, CDR2 FYNNEI. The V and J ends lost 6 bases and 2 bases respectively, with 8 bases between them. This CDR3 reads CASRDTPYNEQFF. CDR3 bases: TGTGCCAGCAGGGACACCCCCTACAATGAGCAGTTCTTC. The variable domain in full, completed from reference TRBV2 and TRBJ2-1, reads EPEVTQTPSHQVTQMGQEVILRCVPISNHLYFYWYRQILGQKVEFLVSFYNNEISEKSEIFDDQFSVERPDGSNFTLKIRSTKLEDSAMYFCASRDTPYNEQFFGPGTRLTVL.

The chain is built from TRBV27 and TRBJ2-5; perhaps TRBD2 as D (6 bases). V was clipped by 5 bases and J by 5 bases, with 18 bases between them. The CDR3 covers 15 residues. Germline V gene sequence: CDR1 MNHEY, CDR2 SMNVEV (reference sequence). This CDR3 reads CASSPRKGRSETQYF. The CDR3 nucleotides read TGTGCCAGCAGTCCCCGAAAAGGGAGGTCGGAGACCCAGTACTTC.

CDR3: CASSPAGLNSPLHF. CDR3 nucleotide sequence: TGCGCCAGCAGCCCCGCAGGACTTAATTCACCCCTCCACTTT. This sequence joins TRBV5-1 and TRBJ1-6; D uncertain. Germline V CDR1 and CDR2: SGHRS, YFSETQ. This CDR3 has 14 amino acids. V lost 4 bases and J lost 6, with 11 bases in between.

The J gene is TRBJ1-5, the V gene TRBV27, with a tentative D call TRBD1 (6 bases). Trimming took 5 bases from V and 0 from J, leaving 11 bases between them. The CDR3 covers 15 residues. CDR1 MNHEY and CDR2 SMNVEV come from the germline V gene (reference sequence). The CDR3 sequence: CASSQRRGSNQPQHF. CDR3 nucleotide sequence: TGTGCCAGCAGTCAGCGCAGGGGTAGCAATCAGCCCCAGCATTTT.

This clone was picked up one time. The chain couples TRBV19 to TRBJ2-1, with 10 bases that match TRBD2. J lost 0 bases, V lost 9 bases, and 17 bases had no gene match. Germline CDR1 is LNHDA and CDR2 is SQIVND (reference sequence). This CDR3 has 19 residues. The CDR3 DNA reads TGTGCCAGCGCAGGGGAGAAGACTAGCGGGCGGAGCTCCTACAATGAGCAGTTCTTC. It encodes CASAGEKTSGRSSYNEQFF.

This sequence joins TRBV24-1 and TRBJ2-3, with TRBD2 matching over 11 bases. Germline lookup yields CDR1 KGHDR and CDR2 SFDVKD. The CDR3 loop spans 13 amino acids. V lost 5 bases, J lost 10 bases, and 4 bases stayed unmatched. The CDR3 loop reads CATSALTSGAQYF. The CDR3 DNA is TGTGCCACCAGTGCCTTGACTAGCGGGGCGCAGTATTTT.

This clone showed up just a few times. The genes are TRBV15 and TRBJ2-7; 10 bases fit TRBD2. V gave up 0 bases and J gave up 2 bases; unmatched junction bases: 4. Germline CDR1 LNHNV, CDR2 YYDKDF (reference sequence). The CDR3 is 16 amino acids. The CDR3 DNA is TGTGCCACCAGCAGAGATGGACTAGCGGAAACCTACGAGCAGTACTTC. This sequence encodes CATSRDGLAETYEQYF.

The chain uses TRBV10-2 and TRBJ2-7; D remains ambiguous. V was shortened by 5 bases and J by 2 bases, with 4 bases between the two germline ends. Per germline, CDR1 WSHSY and CDR2 SAAADI. This CDR3 has 11 amino acids. CDR3 in DNA: TGCGCCAGCAGTTCTCCCTACGAGCAGTACTTC. The encoded protein is CASSSPYEQYF.

The gene calls are TRBV29-1 and TRBJ2-1; 10 bases agree with TRBD1. The CDR3 is 14 residues long. The germline V gene encodes CDR1 SQVTM and CDR2 ANQGSEA. Trimming at V came to 5 bases and at J to 7 bases, leaving 8 bases not matched to a gene. DNA of the CDR3: TGCAGCGTTAGGACAGGGGGAAGGTGGAATGAGCAGTTCTTC. Amino acids: CSVRTGGRWNEQFF.

DNA for the CDR3: TGCGCCAGCAGCCAGGATACTAGCGGGAGGTTGAATGAGCAGTTCTTC. It yields the protein CASSQDTSGRLNEQFF. The chain joins TRBV4-3 to TRBJ2-1, with TRBD2 matching over 12 bases. Per the germline V gene, CDR1 is LGHNA and CDR2 is YSLEER. This CDR3 is 16 amino acids long. Unmatched junction bases numbered 7, after V lost 3 bases and J lost 7 bases.

The J gene is TRBJ2-7, the V gene TRBV3-1 (or the pseudogene TRBV3-2); 8 bases are shared with TRBD2. Germline CDR1 is LGHDT and CDR2 is YNNKEL (reference sequence). The CDR3 loop spans 16 amino acids. J lost 2 bases, V lost 0 bases, and 6 bases had no gene match. The CDR3 sequence: CASSQEGLALPYEQYF. The CDR3 DNA is TGTGCCAGCAGCCAAGAAGGACTAGCATTACCCTACGAGCAGTACTTC.

This clone was recorded only once. The rearrangement links TRBV28 to TRBJ2-7, with D possibly being TRBD2 (5 bases). Germline CDR1 and CDR2: MDHEN and SYDVKM. V was clipped by 7 bases and J by 0 bases, with 13 bases between them. CDR3 length: 14 amino acids. CDR3 in amino acids: CASTTSGSSYEQYF. In nucleotides, the CDR3 is TGTGCCAGCACCACCAGCGGAAGCTCCTACGAGCAGTACTTC.

The chain joins TRBV9 to TRBJ1-4, with 8 bases fitting TRBD1. Trimming cost V 3 bases and J 7 bases; bases outside gene matches: 8. CDR1 and CDR2 (germline): SGDLS, YYNGEE. There are 15 residues in the CDR3. CDR3 in DNA: TGTGCCAGCAGCGCAGTGACAGGGGAGGCTGAAAAACTGTTTTTT. Translated, it gives CASSAVTGEAEKLFF. Together with reference TRBV9 and TRBJ1-4, the CDR3 gives the full variable domain: DSGVTQTPKHLITATGQRVTLRCSPRSGDLSVYWYQQSLDQGLQFLIQYYNGEERAKGNILERFSAQQFPDLHSELNLSSLELGDSALYFCASSAVTGEAEKLFFGSGTQLSVL.

This chain links TRBV3-1 (or the pseudogene TRBV3-2) with TRBJ2-2; 8 bases match TRBD2. J was trimmed by 1 base and V by 4 bases; bases with no gene match: 5. Germline CDR1 reads LGHDT; CDR2 reads YNNKEL (reference sequence). The CDR3 length is 16 residues. In DNA form, the CDR3 reads TGTGCCAGCAGCCTAGCGGGACACATGAACACCGGGGAGCTGTTTTTT. Translated, it gives CASSLAGHMNTGELFF.

V and J are TRBV28 and TRBJ2-6; a weak D match, TRBD2 (5 bases). The V end lost 7 bases, the J end lost 4 bases, and 14 bases lay between the germline ends. This CDR3 is built from 15 residues. Germline V gene data show CDR1 as MDHEN and CDR2 as SYDVKM. The CDR3 DNA sequence: TGTGCCAGCATTCGGGATACAGTCGGGGCCAACGTCCTGACTTTC. Translated, it gives CASIRDTVGANVLTF.

The chain recombines TRBV30 with TRBJ2-2, with 10 bases matching TRBD2. The CDR3 extends over 15 amino acids. CDR1 is GTSNPN, CDR2 SVGIG, per germline (reference sequence). V gave up 2 bases and J gave up 5 bases; unmatched junction bases: 5. The CDR3: CAWSSGRAETGELFF. In DNA form, the CDR3 reads TGTGCCTGGAGTAGCGGGAGGGCCGAAACCGGGGAGCTGTTTTTT.

The CDR3 reads CASTEATSYEQYF. The CDR3 DNA follows: TGTGCCAGCACGGAGGCCACGTCCTACGAGCAGTACTTC. The rearrangement uses TRBV28 and TRBJ2-7; TRBD2 might be the D (5 bases). The V gene's germline CDR1 is MDHEN and CDR2 SYDVKM. Trimming stripped 7 bases from V and 1 base from J, with 11 bases between. The CDR3 loop spans 13 amino acids.

The chain has TRBV28 and TRBJ1-4; D might be TRBD1 (6 bases). Per germline, CDR1 MDHEN and CDR2 SYDVKM. The length of the CDR3 is 14 residues. The V end lost 3 bases, the J end lost 7 bases, and 12 bases lay between the germline ends. The DNA for the CDR3 is TGTGCCAGCAGTTTCGACAGGCTGAGTGAAAAACTGTTTTTT. Translation gives CASSFDRLSEKLFF.

This rearrangement joins TRBV5-4 to TRBJ2-2; 11 positions match TRBD2. With 3 bases clipped from V and 0 bases from J, the junction kept 4 bases outside the gene matches. This CDR3 is 17 amino acids long. Looked up from germline, CDR1 is SGHNT and CDR2 is YYREEE (reference sequence). DNA of the CDR3: TGTGCCAGCAGCTCGGGGGGACTAGCGGCGAACACCGGGGAGCTGTTTTTT. The encoded protein is CASSSGGLAANTGELFF.

The chain uses TRBV30 and TRBJ2-5, with a possible D match to TRBD2 (5 bases). The CDR3 contains 14 residues. Germline V gene lookup returns CDR1 GTSNPN and CDR2 SVGIG (reference sequence). The V end was cut by 3 bases, the J end by 5 bases, with 16 bases between. The CDR3 loop reads CAWRLRETRETQYF. CDR3 DNA sequence: TGTGCCTGGAGACTTAGGGAGACTCGGGAGACCCAGTACTTC.

This chain connects TRBV9 to TRBJ2-1, with 7 nucleotides matching TRBD2. V was pared by 0 bases and J by 6 bases, with 6 bases of the junction left unmatched. The CDR3 has 15 residues. CDR1 SGDLS and CDR2 YYNGEE come from the germline V gene. CDR3 sequence: CASSVGGGRGNEQFF. The CDR3 region has the DNA TGTGCCAGCAGCGTAGGGGGCGGGAGAGGCAATGAGCAGTTCTTC. Supplemented by reference TRBV9 and TRBJ2-1, the full variable domain reads DSGVTQTPKHLITATGQRVTLRCSPRSGDLSVYWYQQSLDQGLQFLIQYYNGEERAKGNILERFSAQQFPDLHSELNLSSLELGDSALYFCASSVGGGRGNEQFFGPGTRLTVL.

The chain links TRBV27 to TRBJ1-4; 7 nucleotides agree with TRBD1. Losses at the gene ends were 8 bases for V and 3 bases for J; bases not matched to a gene: 9. Germline V gene sequence: CDR1 MNHEY, CDR2 SMNVEV (reference sequence). This CDR3 region has 15 residues. CDR3 sequence: CASYDDRDSNEKLFF. CDR3 DNA: TGTGCCAGCTACGACGACAGGGATTCTAATGAAAAACTGTTTTTT.

This rearrangement joins TRBV9 to TRBJ2-3; 13 bases match TRBD2. The CDR3 covers 17 residues. J gave up 6 bases and V 3 bases, and 10 bases lay outside the gene matches. Looked up from germline, CDR1 is SGDLS and CDR2 is YYNGEE. The CDR3 reads CASSGRTSGSSADTQYF. Here the CDR3 DNA reads TGTGCCAGCAGCGGTCGGACTAGCGGGAGTTCGGCGGATACGCAGTATTTT. The variable domain in full, completed from reference TRBV9 and TRBJ2-3, reads DSGVTQTPKHLITATGQRVTLRCSPRSGDLSVYWYQQSLDQGLQFLIQYYNGEERAKGNILERFSAQQFPDLHSELNLSSLELGDSALYFCASSGRTSGSSADTQYFGPGTRLTVL.

V gene TRBV9 combines with J gene TRBJ2-1, with 7 bases lining up with TRBD1. Germline V lookup: CDR1 SGDLS, CDR2 YYNGEE. The CDR3 consists of 15 residues. V gave up 2 bases and J gave up 8 bases; unmatched junction bases: 10. The CDR3 region is CASSVGTAPRDEQFF. The CDR3 nucleotides are TGTGCCAGCAGCGTTGGGACAGCCCCTAGGGATGAGCAGTTCTTC.

The CDR3 DNA reads TGCGCCAGCAGCCAAGACACTAACTATGGCTACACCTTC. It translates to CASSQDTNYGYTF. The V gene is TRBV4-1, the J gene TRBJ1-2; D remains unclear. The germline V gene has CDR1 MGHRA and CDR2 YSYEKL. With 0 bases removed from V and 0 bases from J, the gap between germline ends came to 2 bases. This CDR3 region has 13 residues.

This chain uses TRBV7-9 with TRBJ2-5, with 10 bases aligning to TRBD2. V gave up 6 bases and J gave up 5 bases; unmatched junction bases: 9. There are 15 residues in the CDR3. Germline V gene data show CDR1 as SEHNR and CDR2 as FQNEAQ (reference sequence). CDR3 protein: CASSPGIAGGETQYF. In DNA, the CDR3 is TGTGCCAGCAGTCCCGGGATAGCGGGAGGTGAGACCCAGTACTTC.

The rearrangement links TRBV7-9 to TRBJ1-1, with 11 bases fitting TRBD1. Per the germline V gene, CDR1 is SEHNR and CDR2 is FQNEAQ (reference sequence). J was trimmed by 0 bases and V by 9 bases; bases with no gene match: 9. The CDR3 totals 16 residues. CDR3 amino acids: CASPAGDRGMNTEAFF. CDR3 sequence (DNA): TGTGCCAGTCCCGCCGGGGACAGGGGGATGAACACTGAAGCTTTCTTT. The entire variable domain, with the rest obtained from reference TRBV7-9 and TRBJ1-1, is as follows: DTGVSQNPRHKITKRGQNVTFRCDPISEHNRLYWYRQTLGQGPEFLTYFQNEAQLEKSRLLSDRFSAERPKGSFSTLEIQRTEQGDSAMYLCASPAGDRGMNTEAFFGQGTRLTVV.

V is TRBV6-2 or TRBV6-3 and J is TRBJ2-3; 14 nucleotides align to TRBD2. V shed 2 bases and J 2 bases; nucleotides not matched to a gene: 3. CDR3 length equals 17 residues. The germline V gene has CDR1 MNHEY and CDR2 SVGEGT. Here the CDR3 reads CASSYRLAGGYTDTQYF. The CDR3 DNA sequence: TGTGCCAGCAGTTACCGACTAGCGGGAGGGTACACAGATACGCAGTATTTT.

The chain is built from TRBV11-2 and TRBJ1-6; D not certain. This CDR3 is built from 15 residues. The germline V gene has CDR1 SGHAT and CDR2 FQNNGV. Deletions cut 0 bases from V and 3 bases from J, with 6 bases between. The CDR3 sequence: CASSLEQVYNSPLHF. CDR3 nucleotide sequence: TGTGCCAGCAGCTTAGAACAAGTCTATAATTCACCCCTCCACTTT.

V usage is TRBV4-3 and J usage is TRBJ2-5, with 10 bases matching TRBD2. From germline, CDR1 is LGHNA and CDR2 YSLEER. The CDR3 length is 16 residues. With V trimmed by 0 bases and J by 4 bases, 5 bases remained unmatched. CDR3 region: CASSQDIAGGGETQYF. CDR3 nucleotides: TGCGCCAGCAGCCAAGATATAGCGGGAGGAGGAGAGACCCAGTACTTC.

This clone turned up a few times. The chain couples TRBV14 to TRBJ1-2, with D possibly being TRBD1 (5 bases). CDR1 is SGHDN, CDR2 FVKESK, per germline. Trimming left V 1 base short and J 7 bases short, with 13 bases between. The CDR3 runs to 14 residues. The CDR3 coding sequence is TGTGCCAGCAGCCAAGTCGGGCAGGGCCGTGGCTACACCTTC. Protein: CASSQVGQGRGYTF.